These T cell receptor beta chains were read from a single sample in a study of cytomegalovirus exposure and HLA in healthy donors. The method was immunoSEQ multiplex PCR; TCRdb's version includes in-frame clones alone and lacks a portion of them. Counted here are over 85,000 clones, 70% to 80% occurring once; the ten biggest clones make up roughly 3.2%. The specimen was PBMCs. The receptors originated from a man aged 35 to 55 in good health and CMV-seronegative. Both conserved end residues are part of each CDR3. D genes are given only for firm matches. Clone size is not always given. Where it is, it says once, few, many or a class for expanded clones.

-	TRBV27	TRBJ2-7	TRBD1	TGTGCCAGCAGTTTGGGGGGGACAGGGCGGAACGAGCAGTACTTC	CASSLGGTGRNEQYF
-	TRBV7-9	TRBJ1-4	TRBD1	TGTGCCAGCAGCTTGCCGACAGGGGGCTCTGAAAAACTGTTTTTT	CASSLPTGGSEKLFF
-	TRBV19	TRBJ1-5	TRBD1	TGTGCCAGTAGATCCCCGCGGACAGGACATAATCAGCCCCAGCATTTT	CASRSPRTGHNQPQHF
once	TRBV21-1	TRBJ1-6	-	TGTGCCAGCAGCAAAGAGCCAGGTCGGGGGAAGTCCTATAATTCACCCCTCCACTTT	CASSKEPGRGKSYNSPLHF
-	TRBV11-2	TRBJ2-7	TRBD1	TGTGCCAGCAGCTTAGATAGGGCAGGGGGCATATACGAGCAGTACTTC	CASSLDRAGGIYEQYF
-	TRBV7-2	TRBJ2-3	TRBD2	TGTGCCAGCAGCCCCCTGCCGACTAGCGGGAGGAGGGACACAGATACGCAGTATTTT	CASSPLPTSGRRDTDTQYF
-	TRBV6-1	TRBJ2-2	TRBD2	TGTGCCAGCAGTGGTTTAGCGGGGGCCAACACCGGGGAGCTGTTTTTT	CASSGLAGANTGELFF
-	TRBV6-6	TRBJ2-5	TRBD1	TGTGCCAGCAGCAAGCATCCGGGACAGGGTGGAGAGACCCAGTACTTC	CASSKHPGQGGETQYF
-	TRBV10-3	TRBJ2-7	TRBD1	TGTGCCATCAGGGGAGGACAGGGATCCTACGAGCAGTACTTC	CAIRGGQGSYEQYF
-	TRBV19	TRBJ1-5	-	TGTGCCAGTAGTATAGTCAGTTTCAATCAGCCCCAGCATTTT	CASSIVSFNQPQHF
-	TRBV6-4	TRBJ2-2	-	TGTGCCAGCAGTGACTCCTACACCGGGGAGCTGTTTTTT	CASSDSYTGELFF
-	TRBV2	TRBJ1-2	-	TGTGCCAGCAGTCAGGCCGAGACCTATGGCTACACCTTC	CASSQAETYGYTF
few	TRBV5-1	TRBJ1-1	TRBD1	TGCGCCAGCAGCGTGGGACAGGGATACACTGAAGCTTTCTTT	CASSVGQGYTEAFF
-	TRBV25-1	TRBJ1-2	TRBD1	TGTGCCAGCAGCCGACAGGGGGTTAACTATGGCTACACCTTC	CASSRQGVNYGYTF
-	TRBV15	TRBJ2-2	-	TGTGCCACCAGCAGACCGCGGATCTCCACCGGGGAGCTGTTTTTT	CATSRPRISTGELFF
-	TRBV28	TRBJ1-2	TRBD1	TGTGCCAGCGCCTTAGGACAGGGCCTCTATGGCTACACCTTC	CASALGQGLYGYTF
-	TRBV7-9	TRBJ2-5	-	TGTGCCAGCAGCTTTTTACAGGGACAAGAGACCCAGTACTTC	CASSFLQGQETQYF
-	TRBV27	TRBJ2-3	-	TGTGCCAGCAGTTTATCCTGGACTTACACAGATACGCAGTATTTT	CASSLSWTYTDTQYF
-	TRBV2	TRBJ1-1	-	TGTGCCAGCAGCCGGGGGGGGCCTAACACTGAAGCTTTCTTT	CASSRGGPNTEAFF
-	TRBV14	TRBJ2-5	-	TGTGCCAGCAGCCAAGATGGTGCCAGAGGGGAGACCCAGTACTTC	CASSQDGARGETQYF
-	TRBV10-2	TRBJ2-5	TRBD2	TGCGCCAGCGGCCAACCCGGGACTAGCGGGGGGGCCGTCCAAGAGACCCAGTACTTC	CASGQPGTSGGAVQETQYF
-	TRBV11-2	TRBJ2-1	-	TGTGCCAGCAGCTTAGAGCGGATCAATGAGCAGTTCTTC	CASSLERINEQFF
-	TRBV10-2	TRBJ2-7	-	TGCGCCAGCAGTGAGTCCGGAAAGTCCGGGACACTTAAGTCCTACGAGCAGTACTTC	CASSESGKSGTLKSYEQYF
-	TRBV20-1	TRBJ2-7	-	TGCAGTGCTAGGGCAAGCGAGCAGTACTTC	CSARASEQYF
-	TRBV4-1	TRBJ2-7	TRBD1	TGCGCCAGCAGCCGAGGGACAGGGGTCGAGCAGTACTTC	CASSRGTGVEQYF
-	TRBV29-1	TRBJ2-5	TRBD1	TGCAGCGCTAAGCCACGACCGGGACAGCTACAAGAGACCCAGTACTTC	CSAKPRPGQLQETQYF
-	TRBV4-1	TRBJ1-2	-	TGCGCCAGCACCGGTGTTGGGCTCGGCTATACCTTC	CASTGVGLGYTF
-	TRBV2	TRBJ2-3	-	TGTGCCAGCTCCGGGGGCACAGATACGCAGTATTTT	CASSGGTDTQYF
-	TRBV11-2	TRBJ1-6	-	TGTGCCAGCAGCTTTGTAACATCAGGGGCAGCCTATAATTCACCCCTCCACTTT	CASSFVTSGAAYNSPLHF
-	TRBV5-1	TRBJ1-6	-	TGCGCCAGCAGCCCGGGAGATAATTCACCCCTCCACTTT	CASSPGDNSPLHF
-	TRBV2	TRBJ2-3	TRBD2	TGTGCCAGCAGTGGACGATTAGCGGGGACTAGCACAGATACGCAGTATTTT	CASSGRLAGTSTDTQYF
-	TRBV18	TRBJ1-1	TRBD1	TGTGCCAGCTCAACACAGGGGGCGGACACTGAAGCTTTCTTT	CASSTQGADTEAFF
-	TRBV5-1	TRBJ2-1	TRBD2	TGCGCCAGCAGCGGGGGGAGTAGCGGGAGTATCGACAATGAGCAGTTCTTC	CASSGGSSGSIDNEQFF
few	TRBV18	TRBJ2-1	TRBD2	TGTGCCAGCTCACCCTTGCTAGCGGGAAGTCTGTTCTTC	CASSPLLAGSLFF
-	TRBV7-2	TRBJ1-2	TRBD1	TGTGCCAGCAGCCCAAGTGCACAGGGGGCTCAAAGCTATGGCTACACCTTC	CASSPSAQGAQSYGYTF
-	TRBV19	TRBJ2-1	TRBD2	TGTGCCAGTAGTATCCTAGCGGGATTTTACAATGAGCAGTTCTTC	CASSILAGFYNEQFF
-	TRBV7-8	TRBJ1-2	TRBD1	TGTGCCAGCAGCCCGACAGGGATCGGGGTTAACTATGGCTACACCTTC	CASSPTGIGVNYGYTF
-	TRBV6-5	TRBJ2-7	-	TGTGCCAGCAGGAGGGACATCTCATACGAGCAGTACTTC	CASRRDISYEQYF
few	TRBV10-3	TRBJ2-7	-	TGTGCCCCGACAGCCTTCTACGAGCAGTACTTC	CAPTAFYEQYF
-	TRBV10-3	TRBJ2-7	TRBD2	TGTGCCATCAGTGAGGCACTAGCGGGGGTCGAGCAGTACTTC	CAISEALAGVEQYF
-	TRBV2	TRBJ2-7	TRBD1	TGTGCCAGCAGTACCCGGGACAGGGTCTTCGACGAGCAGTACTTC	CASSTRDRVFDEQYF
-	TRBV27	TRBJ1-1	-	TGTGCCAGCAGTGGTGACAACCCTGAAGCTTTCTTT	CASSGDNPEAFF
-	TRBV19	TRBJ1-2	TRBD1	TGTGCCAGTAGTATCTCGGCAGGGGGGTATGGCTACACCTTC	CASSISAGGYGYTF
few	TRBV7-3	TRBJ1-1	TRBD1	TGTGCCAGCAGCCCGACAGGGGGAGTAACGAACACTGAAGCTTTCTTT	CASSPTGGVTNTEAFF
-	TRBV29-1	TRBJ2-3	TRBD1	TGCACCACTACCGGGACAGGGATCACAGATACGCAGTATTTT	CTTTGTGITDTQYF